These 27 T cell receptor beta chains were sequenced from one sample in a study of blood T cell repertoires in COVID-19. TCRdb's copy holds only in-frame clones and misses some; the assay was immunoSEQ multiplex PCR. The sample lists roughly 150,000 clones; 80% to 85% were seen once. Sequencing used peripheral blood. The receptors derive from a man in his sixties or seventies with active or convalescent COVID-19.

The J gene is TRBJ2-1, the V gene TRBV10-1, with TRBD2 matching 13 bases. With V trimmed by 4 bases and J by 8 bases, 5 bases remained unmatched. The CDR3 contains 15 residues. Germline CDR1 WNHNN, CDR2 SYGVQD (reference sequence). The CDR3 region is CASSVGTSGVYEQFF. CDR3 sequence (DNA): TGCGCCAGCAGTGTGGGGACTAGCGGGGTATATGAGCAGTTCTTC.

The genes are TRBV18 and TRBJ2-7; D remains unclear. The CDR3 covers 14 residues. Germline assignment: CDR1 KGHSH and CDR2 LQKENI. V lost 3 bases and J lost 0, with 9 bases in between. The CDR3 loop is CASSPAVDSYEQYF. As DNA, the CDR3 is TGTGCCAGCTCACCCGCAGTTGACTCCTACGAGCAGTACTTC.

The J gene is TRBJ1-5, the V gene TRBV7-2; no clear D. Trimming removed 1 base from V and 0 bases from J, with 4 bases in between. Per germline, CDR1 SGHTA and CDR2 FQGNSA. The CDR3 is 14 amino acids. Here the CDR3 reads CASSLDSSNQPQHF. CDR3 coding DNA: TGTGCCAGCAGCTTAGACAGTAGCAATCAGCCCCAGCATTTT.

The chain combines TRBV16 with TRBJ1-1; 9 nucleotides align to TRBD1. CDR1 and CDR2 (germline): KGHSY, FQNENV. The CDR3 runs to 15 residues. Trimming removed 1 base from V and 5 bases from J; junction bases left unmatched: 5. The CDR3 nucleotides are TGTGCCAGCAGCCAATTCCGGACAGGGGCGACTGAAGCTTTCTTT. Translated, it gives CASSQFRTGATEAFF.

The V gene is TRBV19, the J gene TRBJ1-1; tentatively, D is TRBD1 (5 bases). This CDR3 spans 17 amino acids. V lost 6 bases to trimming and J lost 5 bases, with 25 bases between them. Germline V gives CDR1 LNHDA, CDR2 SQIVND (reference sequence). The chain's CDR3 is CASSLSPQGRGKTEAFF. CDR3 in DNA: TGTGCCAGTAGCCTCTCCCCCCAGGGCCGAGGTAAGACTGAAGCTTTCTTT.

The chain carries TRBV9 and TRBJ2-5, with TRBD2 matching over 10 bases. After removal of 4 bases from V and 6 bases from J, the junction contained 6 bases not matched to a gene. CDR3 length: 14 residues. The germline V gene has CDR1 SGDLS and CDR2 YYNGEE. In DNA, the CDR3 is TGTGCCAGCAGCAACGGACTAGCGGAGCAGACCCAGTACTTC. Protein sequence: CASSNGLAEQTQYF.

The chain couples TRBV5-4 to TRBJ2-2; perhaps TRBD2 as D (6 bases). V was pared by 2 bases and J by 5 bases, with 10 bases between. Germline V gene lookup returns CDR1 SGHNT and CDR2 YYREEE (reference sequence). The CDR3 loop spans 14 amino acids. CDR3 nucleotides: TGTGCCAGCAGCTTCTTAGGGAGGACCGGGGAGCTGTTTTTT. Its translation is CASSFLGRTGELFF. The full variable domain, in which reference TRBV5-4 and TRBJ2-2 provide the parts outside the CDR3, is ETGVTQSPTHLIKTRGQQVTLRCSSQSGHNTVSWYQQALGQGPQFIFQYYREEENGRGNFPPRFSGLQFPNYSSELNVNALELDDSALYLCASSFLGRTGELFFGEGSRLTVL.

This rearrangement joins TRBV19 to TRBJ1-5; 9 bases map to TRBD1. The CDR3 contains 16 residues. V shed 5 bases, J shed 7 bases, and the junction held 12 bases outside the gene matches. Germline CDR1 LNHDA, CDR2 SQIVND (reference sequence). The CDR3 loop is CASSGKGQGVFQPQHF. As DNA, the CDR3 is TGTGCCAGTAGTGGCAAGGGACAGGGTGTCTTCCAGCCCCAGCATTTT.

This clone was seen just once. This sequence joins TRBV5-4 and TRBJ1-1; 10 bases are shared with TRBD1. The V segment lost 4 bases and the J segment 9 bases; nucleotides outside the gene matches: 12. Germline V gives CDR1 SGHNT, CDR2 YYREEE (reference sequence). CDR3 length: 15 residues. The CDR3 reads CASSGRDRGSLQAFF. CDR3 bases: TGTGCCAGCAGCGGCCGGGACAGGGGATCCCTACAAGCTTTCTTT.

This chain connects TRBV6-6 to TRBJ1-3; maybe TRBD1 (5 bases). CDR1 and CDR2 (germline): MNHNY, SVGAGI (reference sequence). Between the trimmed V and J ends, which lost 7 bases and 11 bases, there was a span of 15 bases. This CDR3 is built from 12 residues. The CDR3 region is CASKHWGDAIYF. Written as DNA, the CDR3 is TGTGCCAGCAAACACTGGGGGGACGCCATATATTTT.

The chain employs TRBV19 and TRBJ1-3; 9 bases agree with TRBD1. The germline V gene has CDR1 LNHDA and CDR2 SQIVND (reference sequence). The CDR3 length is 17 residues. V lost 7 bases and J lost 0; bases outside the gene matches: 10. CDR3 sequence: CASTPGGQGLSGNTIYF. The CDR3, as DNA: TGTGCCAGTACCCCTGGGGGACAGGGCCTCTCTGGAAACACCATATATTTT.

This rearrangement joins TRBV29-1 to TRBJ2-2, with D unclear. Trimming took 5 bases from V and 2 from J, leaving 9 bases between them. The germline V gene encodes CDR1 SQVTM and CDR2 ANQGSEA. The CDR3 extends over 13 amino acids. The CDR3 sequence is CSVKTSNTGELFF. DNA for the CDR3: TGCAGCGTTAAGACATCCAACACCGGGGAGCTGTTTTTT.

The J gene is TRBJ1-6, the V gene TRBV15, with no clear D. Trimming took off 0 bases at V and 5 bases at J, with 5 bases between the two ends. Germline V gives CDR1 LNHNV, CDR2 YYDKDF (reference sequence). The CDR3 runs to 14 residues. CDR3 amino acids: CATSRDGNNSPLHF. The CDR3 nucleotides are TGTGCCACCAGCAGAGATGGCAATAATTCACCCCTCCACTTT.

The chain has TRBV6-5 and TRBJ1-2; 8 bases are a match to TRBD1. The ends lost 2 bases at V and 8 bases at J; junction bases unmatched: 4. Germline loops: CDR1 MNHEY, CDR2 SVGAGI. The CDR3 is 13 amino acids. The CDR3: CASSYGRGRGYTF. CDR3 bases: TGTGCCAGCAGTTACGGCAGGGGGCGAGGCTACACCTTC.

The chain couples TRBV30 to TRBJ1-1, with D perhaps TRBD1 (5 bases). Germline V gene data show CDR1 as GTSNPN and CDR2 as SVGIG (reference sequence). The V and J ends lost 0 bases and 7 bases respectively, with 9 bases between them. The CDR3 is made up of 12 amino acids. The chain's CDR3 is CAWSVPGVEAFF. The CDR3 region has the DNA TGTGCCTGGAGTGTACCGGGGGTTGAAGCTTTCTTT. Full variable domain (rest looked up from reference TRBV30 and TRBJ1-1): SQTIHQWPATLVQPVGSPLSLECTVEGTSNPNLYWYRQAAGRGLQLLFYSVGIGQISSEVPQNLSASRPQDRQFILSSKKLLLSDSGFYLCAWSVPGVEAFFGQGTRLTVV.

This clone was seen a few times. V usage is TRBV11-2 and J usage is TRBJ1-2; 8 nucleotides match TRBD1. V lost 4 bases and J lost 3; bases outside the gene matches: 7. The CDR3 totals 15 residues. The germline V gene has CDR1 SGHAT and CDR2 FQNNGV. CDR3 DNA sequence: TGTGCCAGCAGCTCAGGGCGACAGGGGTACTATGGCTACACCTTC. It yields the protein CASSSGRQGYYGYTF.

This clone was found once. The CDR3 DNA sequence: TGCGCCAGCAGCTTGGGTCTCGGGACAGTAGAGACCCAGTACTTC. It yields the protein CASSLGLGTVETQYF. The gene calls are TRBV5-1 and TRBJ2-5; 7 bases are shared with TRBD1. The CDR3 consists of 15 residues. Trimming took 0 bases from V and 4 from J; bases not matched to a gene: 6. The germline CDR1 and CDR2 sequences are SGHRS and YFSETQ.

V and J are TRBV11-1 and TRBJ2-1; TRBD2 matches 10 bases. CDR3 length: 14 residues. Germline values: CDR1 SGHAT, CDR2 FQDESV (reference sequence). With 5 bases clipped from V and 9 bases from J, the junction kept 7 bases outside the gene matches. CDR3 DNA: TGTGCCAGCAGCGTGGGGAGCGGGAGGGTTGAGCAGTTCTTC. Encoded protein: CASSVGSGRVEQFF.

The CDR3 loop is CASSYGQSDTQYF. The CDR3, as DNA: TGTGCCAGCAGCTACGGACAGTCCGATACGCAGTATTTT. The rearrangement uses TRBV5-5 and TRBJ2-3; weak D call: TRBD1 (6 bases). Germline V gene lookup returns CDR1 SGHKS and CDR2 YYEKEE (reference sequence). V was shortened by 3 bases and J by 6 bases, with 11 bases between the two germline ends. This CDR3 region has 13 residues.

The count of this clone is one. The chain has TRBV2 and TRBJ1-5; maybe TRBD1 (5 bases). CDR1 is SNHLY and CDR2 is FYNNEI in the germline V gene. V was trimmed by 6 bases and J by 5 bases, leaving 17 bases between them. This CDR3 spans 15 amino acids. The CDR3 nucleotides read TGTGCCAGCAGCGAGATGAAATGGGGGGATCAGCCCCAGCATTTT. Amino acid sequence: CASSEMKWGDQPQHF.

This clone was seen a few times. The V call is TRBV24-1, the J call TRBJ2-2, with D perhaps matching TRBD1 (6 bases). The CDR3 sequence is 16 residues long. With 6 bases removed from V and 4 bases from J, the gap between germline ends came to 17 bases. The V gene's germline CDR1 is KGHDR and CDR2 SFDVKD. The chain's CDR3 is CATSTYQQGSTGELFF. The CDR3 DNA sequence: TGTGCCACCAGTACCTATCAACAGGGCTCCACCGGGGAGCTGTTTTTT.

This clone has only one observation. The CDR3 loop reads CASSFGTLREQYF. CDR3 coding DNA: TGCGCCAGCAGCTTCGGGACTTTGAGGGAGCAGTACTTC. The chain is built from TRBV5-1 and TRBJ2-7, with D perhaps TRBD2 (6 bases). Trimming took 2 bases from V and 7 from J, leaving 13 bases between them. CDR3 size: 13 residues. Germline-derived CDR1 and CDR2 are SGHRS and YFSETQ.

The gene calls are TRBV27 and TRBJ2-5; 15 nucleotides line up with TRBD2. The V gene's germline CDR1 is MNHEY and CDR2 SMNVEV (reference sequence). The CDR3 extends over 16 amino acids. V dropped 4 bases and J dropped 5; count of bases not matched to a gene: 5. CDR3 sequence (DNA): TGTGCCAGCAGTTGGACTAGCGGGAGGGCCGGGGAGACCCAGTACTTC. Its protein is CASSWTSGRAGETQYF.

The gene calls are TRBV7-2 and TRBJ1-5, with 8 bases identical to TRBD1. Losses at the gene ends were 1 base for V and 7 bases for J; bases not matched to a gene: 6. CDR1 and CDR2 from the germline V gene are SGHTA and FQGNSA. The length of the CDR3 is 15 residues. CDR3 amino acids: CASSLGGTGEQPQHF. DNA for the CDR3: TGTGCCAGCAGCTTAGGGGGGACAGGCGAACAGCCCCAGCATTTT.

V is TRBV6-4 and J is TRBJ1-2; TRBD1 agrees at 10 bases. CDR3 length: 14 amino acids. V dropped 3 bases and J dropped 4; count of bases not matched to a gene: 2. Germline CDR1 and CDR2: MRHNA and SNTAGT. The CDR3 DNA sequence: TGTGCCAGCAGTGAGCGACAGGGGGCCTATGGCTACACCTTC. Translation: CASSERQGAYGYTF.

The chain recombines TRBV6-5 with TRBJ1-5; TRBD1 is a possible D gene (5 bases). Trimming removed 4 bases from V and 0 bases from J, with 10 bases in between. CDR1 and CDR2 (germline): MNHEY, SVGAGI. The CDR3 has 15 amino acids. Written as DNA, the CDR3 is TGTGCCAGCAGTTGGGACTGGGATAGCAATCAGCCCCAGCATTTT. Translating it yields CASSWDWDSNQPQHF.

This chain uses TRBV5-6 with TRBJ2-1, with D hard to call. The germline V gene has CDR1 SGHDT and CDR2 YYEEEE. The CDR3 has 16 amino acids. Trimming removed 4 bases from V and 4 bases from J, with 18 bases in between. CDR3 DNA sequence: TGTGCCAGCAGCCTCGCGAGATCGATGTGGTACAATGAGCAGTTCTTC. It codes for CASSLARSMWYNEQFF.